This T cell receptor beta chain emerged from a study of cytomegalovirus exposure and HLA in healthy donors. V was pared by 7 bases and J by 1 base, with 12 bases between. The CDR3 runs 15 residues. Per the germline V gene, CDR1 is SGHRS and CDR2 is YFSETQ. Study-wide results and limits: The classifier, whose performance was assessed in both the original and validation cohorts, reportedly diagnosed cytomegalovirus status with high specificity and sensitivity.

In the case of this clone: As yet, its antigen is unknown.

Method: immunoSEQ multiplex PCR; TCRdb's copy keeps in-frame clones and lacks some. The repertoire holds around 190,000 clones, with more than 75% as singletons. The sequenced material came from PBMCs. J is TRBJ2-6 and V is TRBV5-1, with a tentative D call TRBD1 (6 bases). The receptor was isolated from a man aged 30-40 years in good health and CMV-seropositive. In nucleotides, the CDR3 is TGCGCCAGCGAAGAAACAGGGTCTGGGGCCAACGTCCTGACTTTC. Residues: CASEETGSGANVLTF.